This T cell receptor beta chain was identified during a study of blood T cell repertoires in COVID-19. Authors' data handling: Nucleated cell counts were estimated from reference gene primer amplification. The repertoire was sequenced with immunoSEQ multiplex PCR; TCRdb's copy has only in-frame clones and lacks some. V and J calls and clone size are those listed in that table; D and trimming were worked out from the DNA. Among around 130,000 clones listed, around three quarters were seen once. The CDR3 totals 14 residues. The V segment lost 4 bases and the J segment 8 bases; nucleotides outside the gene matches: 4. CDR1 is MDHEN and CDR2 is SYDVKM in the germline V gene.

The V gene is TRBV28, the J gene TRBJ1-6, with 8 bases matching TRBD1. The sample was peripheral blood. The receptor was isolated from a human donor in a cohort sampled during active COVID-19. The CDR3 DNA reads as TGTGCCAGCAGTTCAGACAGGGGTCATTCACCCCTCCACTTT. It translates to CASSSDRGHSPLHF.